Each of the 24 T cell receptor beta chains below was sequenced from the same sample in a study of T cell changes during pregnancy in multiple sclerosis. Profiling relied on immunoSEQ multiplex PCR, and the TCRdb table lists in-frame clones only, not all of them. The sample yields some 41,000 clones, around nine tenths seen once. The starting material was CD8+ T cells from peripheral blood mononuclear cells, obtained in the first trimester of pregnancy. The receptor source for this set is a female donor with multiple sclerosis, enrolled in a pregnancy study.

V gene TRBV4-3 combines with J gene TRBJ1-1; D not resolved. The CDR3 sequence is 14 residues long. V was shortened by 0 bases and J by 5 bases, with 10 bases between the two germline ends. Germline V gene data show CDR1 as LGHNA and CDR2 as YSLEER. DNA for the CDR3: TGCGCCAGCAGCCAAGAGAGGGCGGGGACTGAAGCTTTCTTT. Amino acids: CASSQERAGTEAFF.

The chain uses TRBV4-3 and TRBJ1-4; D gene unclear. This CDR3 is built from 15 residues. Germline V gives CDR1 LGHNA, CDR2 YSLEER. V was trimmed by 0 bases and J by 2 bases, leaving 7 bases between them. The CDR3, as DNA: TGCGCCAGCAGCCAAGAAGGGAGGACTAATGAAAAACTGTTTTTT. It codes for CASSQEGRTNEKLFF.

The chain couples TRBV4-3 to TRBJ1-3; TRBD1 matches 8 bases. The germline V gene encodes CDR1 LGHNA and CDR2 YSLEER. CDR3 length: 15 residues. V lost 4 bases to trimming and J lost 0 bases; unmatched junction nucleotides: 2. The CDR3 DNA reads TGCGCCAGCAGCCTGGGGACAGGCTCTGGAAACACCATATATTTT. The encoded protein is CASSLGTGSGNTIYF.

The gene calls are TRBV23-1 and TRBJ2-7; maybe TRBD2 (6 bases). TRBV23-1 is noted as an ORF with a role that remains uncertain. The ends were cut back, 4 bases at V and 2 bases at J, with 15 bases in the middle. This CDR3 is 15 amino acids long. The CDR3 DNA reads TGCGCCAGCAGTCTGGGGGGACCCGACACCTACGAGCAGTACTTC. As protein: CASSLGGPDTYEQYF.

The V call is TRBV4-3, the J call TRBJ1-2; D gene ambiguous. Trimming removed 0 bases at V and 2 bases at J, with 7 bases between. CDR1 is LGHNA and CDR2 is YSLEER in the germline V gene. The CDR3 is 14 amino acids. The CDR3, as DNA: TGCGCCAGCAGCCAAGATTGGGCGAACTATGGCTACACCTTC. Translating gives CASSQDWANYGYTF.

The rearrangement uses TRBV30 and TRBJ1-2; maybe TRBD1 (6 bases). Germline V gene lookup returns CDR1 GTSNPN and CDR2 SVGIG (reference sequence). The CDR3 consists of 15 residues. Trimming removed 0 bases at V and 1 base at J, with 12 bases between. The CDR3 reads CAWSVKGGYNYGYTF. CDR3 DNA sequence: TGTGCCTGGAGTGTAAAAGGGGGTTATAACTATGGCTACACCTTC.

This chain joins TRBV5-5 and TRBJ1-3; TRBD1 matches 7 bases. The CDR3 loop spans 15 amino acids. V gave up 0 bases and J gave up 2 bases; unmatched junction bases: 2. Germline lookup yields CDR1 SGHKS and CDR2 YYEKEE (reference sequence). CDR3 sequence: CASSLGQGPGNTIYF. The CDR3 coding sequence is TGTGCCAGCAGCTTGGGACAGGGTCCTGGAAACACCATATATTTT. Full variable domain (missing parts from reference TRBV5-5 and TRBJ1-3): DAGVTQSPTHLIKTRGQQVTLRCSPISGHKSVSWYQQVLGQGPQFIFQYYEKEERGRGNFPDRFSARQFPNYSSELNVNALLLGDSALYLCASSLGQGPGNTIYFGEGSWLTVV.

This clone was recorded a few times. The rearrangement uses TRBV2 and TRBJ2-1, with 14 bases fitting TRBD2. From germline, CDR1 is SNHLY and CDR2 FYNNEI. The V and J ends lost 11 bases and 4 bases, in that order; junction bases with no gene match: 7. This CDR3 region has 15 residues. CDR3: CARGTSGGWYNEQFF. The DNA of the CDR3 is TGTGCCCGCGGGACTAGCGGGGGATGGTACAATGAGCAGTTCTTC.

CDR3 sequence: CASSASGRSSYEQYF. The CDR3 DNA is TGTGCCAGCAGCGCCTCAGGGAGGAGCTCCTACGAGCAGTACTTC. The chain recombines TRBV13 with TRBJ2-7; D is perhaps TRBD2 (6 bases). This CDR3 has 15 residues. Trimming took off 5 bases at V and 0 bases at J, with 14 bases between the two ends. Looked up from germline, CDR1 is PRHDT and CDR2 is FYEKMQ (reference sequence).

The chain is built from TRBV5-8 and TRBJ1-1; 7 nucleotides line up with TRBD1. CDR1 and CDR2 from the germline V gene are SGHTS and YDEGEE. This CDR3 region has 14 residues. J lost 6 bases, V lost 7 bases, and 12 bases had no gene match. The CDR3 DNA follows: TGTGCCAGCCCCTTTAGACAGGGACGGTCTGAAGCTTTCTTT. Amino acids: CASPFRQGRSEAFF.

The chain uses TRBV27 and TRBJ2-5, with TRBD1 identical over 7 bases. The CDR3 length is 17 residues. Germline V lookup: CDR1 MNHEY, CDR2 SMNVEV (reference sequence). V trimming: 2 bases; J trimming: 0 bases; junction bases outside the gene matches: 9. This CDR3 reads CASSLQWRTGNQETQYF. The CDR3 region has the DNA TGTGCCAGCAGTTTACAGTGGAGGACAGGAAACCAAGAGACCCAGTACTTC.

The rearrangement joins TRBV7-2 to TRBJ2-3; 7 bases agree with TRBD2. V lost 5 bases to trimming and J lost 3 bases; unmatched junction nucleotides: 11. Germline V gene lookup returns CDR1 SGHTA and CDR2 FQGNSA. The CDR3 runs to 16 residues. Here the CDR3 reads CASSLGGAGRTDTQYF. CDR3 coding DNA: TGTGCCAGCAGCCTCGGGGGAGCGGGGAGGACAGATACGCAGTATTTT.

The chain links TRBV10-1 to TRBJ2-3, with 11 nucleotides matching TRBD2. This CDR3 contains 16 residues. The V gene's germline CDR1 is WNHNN and CDR2 SYGVQD (reference sequence). With 6 bases clipped from V and 1 base from J, the junction kept 6 bases outside the gene matches. The CDR3 protein is CASREVLAGGTDTQYF. DNA for the CDR3: TGCGCCAGCAGGGAGGTACTAGCGGGGGGCACAGATACGCAGTATTTT.

The chain recombines TRBV5-8 with TRBJ2-7, with a possible D match to TRBD1 (6 bases). The germline CDR1 and CDR2 sequences are SGHTS and YDEGEE. The CDR3 is 17 residues long. V lost 0 bases and J lost 0, with 16 bases in between. CDR3 sequence (DNA): TGTGCCAGCAGCTTGGGAACCCGACAGGCGTTCTCCTACGAGCAGTACTTC. It is translated as CASSLGTRQAFSYEQYF. The whole variable domain, remainder taken from reference TRBV5-8 and TRBJ2-7, is EAGVTQSPTHLIKTRGQQATLRCSPISGHTSVYWYQQALGLGLQFLLWYDEGEERNRGNFPPRFSGRQFPNYSSELNVNALELEDSALYLCASSLGTRQAFSYEQYFGPGTRLTVT.

CDR3 sequence: CASSFGAEAFF. In DNA form, the CDR3 reads TGTGCCAGCAGTTTCGGGGCTGAAGCTTTCTTT. The gene calls are TRBV27 and TRBJ1-1, with D uncertain. Germline loops: CDR1 MNHEY, CDR2 SMNVEV (reference sequence). The CDR3 runs 11 residues. Trimming shortened V by 3 bases and J by 6 bases, and 5 bases separated the two germline ends.

The chain joins TRBV5-4 to TRBJ2-3; 8 bases line up with TRBD2. Unmatched junction bases numbered 4, after V lost 4 bases and J lost 3 bases. The CDR3 totals 14 residues. Per the germline V gene, CDR1 is SGHNT and CDR2 is YYREEE (reference sequence). CDR3 nucleotide sequence: TGTGCCAGCAGCGGGGCGGGGGGAACAGATACGCAGTATTTT. This encodes CASSGAGGTDTQYF.

This chain uses TRBV9 with TRBJ2-5; a possible D gene is TRBD2 (5 bases). Germline loops: CDR1 SGDLS, CDR2 YYNGEE. Trimming removed 4 bases from V and 5 bases from J, with 21 bases in between. The CDR3 is 16 residues long. CDR3 residues: CASSYHPLLAVETQYF. DNA of the CDR3: TGTGCCAGCAGCTACCATCCCCTCCTAGCCGTGGAGACCCAGTACTTC.

This sequence joins TRBV7-2 and TRBJ2-7; D is uncertain. With 3 bases removed from V and 0 bases from J, the gap between germline ends came to 9 bases. CDR3 length: 14 residues. Per the germline V gene, CDR1 is SGHTA and CDR2 is FQGNSA. In DNA, the CDR3 is TGTGCCAGCAGCTTTGGAAGGAGCTCCTACGAGCAGTACTTC. This gives the protein CASSFGRSSYEQYF.

The gene calls are TRBV5-6 and TRBJ1-2; D perhaps matches TRBD1 (6 bases). V lost 3 bases and J lost 6, with 12 bases in between. This CDR3 has 13 residues. Germline-derived CDR1 and CDR2 are SGHDT and YYEEEE. CDR3 amino acids: CASSYNRADGYTF. The CDR3 bases are TGTGCCAGCAGCTATAACAGGGCGGATGGCTACACCTTC.

The chain carries TRBV4-1 and TRBJ2-5; D is perhaps TRBD2 (5 bases). The V and J ends lost 1 base and 5 bases respectively, with 14 bases between them. Germline CDR1 is MGHRA and CDR2 is YSYEKL. This CDR3 region has 15 residues. The CDR3 nucleotides read TGCGCCAGCAGCCAAGCGCAGAGGTCGGGGGAGACCCAGTACTTC. It translates to CASSQAQRSGETQYF.

J is TRBJ1-4 and V is TRBV6-1; the D gene is possibly TRBD1 (6 bases). The CDR3 totals 17 residues. Germline V gene sequence: CDR1 MNHNS, CDR2 SASEGT. Between the trimmed V and J ends, which lost 2 bases and 7 bases, there was a span of 20 bases. CDR3 region: CASSERGGRGFGEKLFF. In nucleotides, the CDR3 is TGTGCCAGCAGTGAACGCGGGGGGCGGGGTTTTGGTGAAAAACTGTTTTTT.

This chain joins TRBV2 and TRBJ2-2, with D perhaps matching TRBD2 (5 bases). Germline V lookup: CDR1 SNHLY, CDR2 FYNNEI. Trimming pared 9 bases from V and 8 bases from J, leaving 16 bases between. The CDR3 loop spans 13 amino acids. The CDR3 DNA reads TGTGCCAGTACCTCGGGGAGAGGGGGGGAGCTGTTTTTT. Translated, it gives CASTSGRGGELFF.

V is TRBV5-8 and J is TRBJ2-7, with TRBD2 matching 7 bases. Trimming at V came to 0 bases and at J to 3 bases, leaving 9 bases not matched to a gene. The CDR3 runs to 16 residues. Germline CDR1 reads SGHTS; CDR2 reads YDEGEE. Written as DNA, the CDR3 is TGTGCCAGCAGCTTGGATGGACGGGCGGGAGACTACGAGCAGTACTTC. It translates to CASSLDGRAGDYEQYF.

The rearrangement joins TRBV19 to TRBJ2-5; 11 positions match TRBD1. The germline CDR1 and CDR2 sequences are LNHDA and SQIVND (reference sequence). The CDR3 has 14 amino acids. The V segment lost 7 bases and the J segment 5 bases; nucleotides outside the gene matches: 6. CDR3 sequence (DNA): TGTGCCAGTAAGGACAGGGGGCGAGTGGAGACCCAGTACTTC. This gives the protein CASKDRGRVETQYF. The entire variable domain, with the rest obtained from reference TRBV19 and TRBJ2-5, is as follows: DGGITQSPKYLFRKEGQNVTLSCEQNLNHDAMYWYRQDPGQGLRLIYYSQIVNDFQKGDIAEGYSVSREKKESFPLTVTSAQKNPTAFYLCASKDRGRVETQYFGPGTRLLVL.